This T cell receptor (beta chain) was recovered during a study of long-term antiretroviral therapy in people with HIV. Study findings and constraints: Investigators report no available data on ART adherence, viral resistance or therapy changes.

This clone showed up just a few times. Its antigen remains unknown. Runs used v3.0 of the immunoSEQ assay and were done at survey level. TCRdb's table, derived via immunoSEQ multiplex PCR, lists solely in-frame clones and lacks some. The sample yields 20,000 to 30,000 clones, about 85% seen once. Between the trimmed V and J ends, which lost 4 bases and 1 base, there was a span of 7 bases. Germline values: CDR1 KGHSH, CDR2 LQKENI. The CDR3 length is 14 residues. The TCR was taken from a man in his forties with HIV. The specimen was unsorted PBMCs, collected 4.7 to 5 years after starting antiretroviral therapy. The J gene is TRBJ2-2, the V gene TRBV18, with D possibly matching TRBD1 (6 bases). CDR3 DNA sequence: TGTGCCAGCTCACAGACAGGGAACACCGGGGAGCTGTTTTTT. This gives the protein CASSQTGNTGELFF.